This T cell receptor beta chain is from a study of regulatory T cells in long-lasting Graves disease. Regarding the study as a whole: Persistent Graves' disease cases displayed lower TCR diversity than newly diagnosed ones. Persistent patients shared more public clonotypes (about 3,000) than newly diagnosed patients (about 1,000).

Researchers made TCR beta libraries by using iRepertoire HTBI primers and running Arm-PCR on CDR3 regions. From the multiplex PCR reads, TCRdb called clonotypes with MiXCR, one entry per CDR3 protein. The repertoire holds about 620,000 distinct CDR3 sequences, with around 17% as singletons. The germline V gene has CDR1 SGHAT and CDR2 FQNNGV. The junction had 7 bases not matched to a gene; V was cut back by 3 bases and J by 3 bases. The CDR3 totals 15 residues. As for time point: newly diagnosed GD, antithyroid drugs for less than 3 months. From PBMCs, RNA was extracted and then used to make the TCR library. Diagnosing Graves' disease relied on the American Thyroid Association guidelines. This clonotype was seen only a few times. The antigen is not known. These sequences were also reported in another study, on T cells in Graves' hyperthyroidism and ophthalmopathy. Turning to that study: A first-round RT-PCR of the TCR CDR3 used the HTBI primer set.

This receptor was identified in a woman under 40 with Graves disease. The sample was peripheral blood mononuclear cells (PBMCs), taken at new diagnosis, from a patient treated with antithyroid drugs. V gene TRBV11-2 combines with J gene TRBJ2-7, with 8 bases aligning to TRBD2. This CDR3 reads CASSFPAGENYEQYF. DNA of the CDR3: TGTGCCAGCAGCTTCCCAGCGGGAGAAAACTACGAGCAGTACTTC. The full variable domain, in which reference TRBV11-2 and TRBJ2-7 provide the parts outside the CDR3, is EAGVAQSPRYKIIEKRQSVAFWCNPISGHATLYWYQQILGQGPKLLIQFQNNGVVDDSQLPKDRFSAERLKGVDSTLKIQPAKLEDSAVYLCASSFPAGENYEQYFGPGTRLTVT.